Included here is one T cell receptor (beta chain) sequence, with context. Its antigen is not identified. The data originate from a study of response to subunit inactivated influenza vaccine. Study findings and constraints: The authors suggested that few new T cells are recruited per seasonal influenza vaccination.

TCRdb reprocessed the RT-PCR reads with MiXCR, giving one entry per CDR3 protein. The table records approximately 310,000 distinct CDR3 sequences, roughly 22% of them present only once. The sequence was collected from a man between 50 and 70 years old who received an inactivated influenza vaccine. The sequences come from PBMCs from blood, collected about 20 months after vaccination.

The CDR3 coding sequence is TGCAGCGTTACCCGCCCCACTAGCGGGAGCAGTGTCGAGCAGTACTTC. Translating it yields CSVTRPTSGSSVEQYF. The chain is built from TRBV29-1 and TRBJ2-7; 11 positions match TRBD2. The germline V gene encodes CDR1 SQVTM and CDR2 ANQGSEA. This CDR3 contains 16 residues. V dropped 5 bases and J dropped 6; count of bases not matched to a gene: 15.